The clone carrying this TCR beta chain was detected only a few times. The treatment: preoperative locoregional IRX-2 cytokine immunotherapy. Preoperative locoregional IRX-2 cytokine immunotherapy was tested in the phase Ib source study. The CDR3 length is 16 residues. The sample is drawn from a study of preoperative IRX-2 immunotherapy in early breast cancer. The protocol was immunoSEQ multiplex PCR, while the TCRdb copy is restricted to in-frame clones and leaves out a portion. Here the sample spans around 95,000 clones, roughly 90% being singletons. The input for sequencing was tumor tissue, taken after IRX-2 immunotherapy. This clonotype originated in a human donor with breast cancer. The V and J genes are TRBV12-1 and TRBJ2-5; TRBD2 was called by the table and not checked on the DNA. TRBV12-1 is designated a pseudogene. The CDR3 region is CASSFDLAGAFETQYF. The CDR3 DNA sequence: TGTGCCAGCAGCTTTGACCTAGCGGGAGCGTTTGAGACCCAGTACTTC.